What follows are 8 T cell receptor beta chains derived from one specimen sequenced in a study of prognosis after radiotherapy for stage I lung cancer. With two-round multiplex PCR, TCR beta CDR3 sequences were amplified from genomic DNA. Amplification during the initial PCR round employed primers specific to each TRBV and TRBJ gene. TCRdb reprocessed the multiplex PCR reads with MiXCR, giving one entry per CDR3 protein. Altogether over 10,000 distinct CDR3 sequences are present, 45% to 50% being singletons, with the ten largest covering around a quarter. This sample comprised PBMCs, obtained before or after stereotactic body radiation therapy (not recorded which). All receptors come from a donor of 50 years or more with non-small cell lung cancer.

Many counts were recorded for this clonotype. The rearrangement links TRBV6-1 to TRBJ1-3, with TRBD1 matching 7 bases. The CDR3 loop spans 16 amino acids. The germline CDR1 and CDR2 sequences are MNHNS and SASEGT. V was pared by 5 bases and J by 0 bases, with 7 bases of the junction left unmatched. The CDR3 sequence: CASSLQTGASGNTIYF. CDR3 nucleotide sequence: TGTGCCAGCAGTCTTCAAACAGGGGCCTCTGGAAACACCATATATTTT.

There are many counts of this clonotype. The V gene is TRBV7-2, the J gene TRBJ2-4; no reliable D call. This CDR3 is 13 amino acids long. Trimming pared 3 bases from V and 9 bases from J, leaving 12 bases between. Germline V gene lookup returns CDR1 SGHTA and CDR2 FQGNSA. The CDR3 loop is CASSFLGESIQYF. DNA for the CDR3: TGTGCCAGCAGCTTCTTAGGTGAAAGCATTCAGTACTTC.

This chain connects TRBV7-9 to TRBJ1-3, with 8 nucleotides matching TRBD1. The germline V gene has CDR1 SEHNR and CDR2 FQNEAQ (reference sequence). The CDR3 covers 16 residues. Trimming removed 6 bases from V and 0 bases from J; junction bases left unmatched: 7. CDR3 bases: TGTGCCAGCAGTCCCGACAGGGGCGCCTCTGGAAACACCATATATTTT. It yields the protein CASSPDRGASGNTIYF.

The J gene is TRBJ1-1, the V gene TRBV20-1; TRBD1 matches 7 bases. Germline lookup yields CDR1 DFQATT and CDR2 SNEGSKA (reference sequence). This CDR3 is built from 14 residues. The CDR3 protein is CSACAQGVYTEAFF. DNA for the CDR3: TGCAGCGCTTGTGCCCAGGGGGTCTACACTGAAGCTTTCTTT.

By share, this clonotype counts as medium-sized. The chain is built from TRBV13 and TRBJ2-1; 8 nucleotides align to TRBD2. After removal of 7 bases from V and 4 bases from J, the junction contained 9 bases not matched to a gene. The CDR3 is made up of 15 amino acids. Germline V lookup: CDR1 PRHDT, CDR2 FYEKMQ (reference sequence). The CDR3 coding sequence is TGTGCCAGCAACCGCGGGGGGACCGTTTACAATGAGCAGTTCTTC. Amino acid sequence: CASNRGGTVYNEQFF.

This clonotype was recorded many times. The V and J genes are TRBV20-1 and TRBJ2-1; 13 bases map to TRBD2. V lost 6 bases, J lost 6 bases, and 14 bases stayed unmatched. From germline, CDR1 is DFQATT and CDR2 SNEGSKA (reference sequence). CDR3 length equals 17 residues. The CDR3 DNA reads as TGCAGTGCGGAACCGGGACTAGCGGGATTTGTACGCAATGAGCAGTTCTTC. Protein: CSAEPGLAGFVRNEQFF.

J is TRBJ2-1 and V is TRBV25-1; 7 bases are shared with TRBD2. The CDR3 runs 14 residues. Germline-derived CDR1 and CDR2 are MGHDK and SYGVNS. Losses at the gene ends were 3 bases for V and 5 bases for J; bases not matched to a gene: 4. The CDR3 DNA reads as TGTGCCAGCAGTGATCTCCTAGCGGACAATGAGCAGTTCTTC. The encoded protein is CASSDLLADNEQFF.

V and J are TRBV11-3 and TRBJ2-2; D is perhaps TRBD1 (5 bases). Looked up from germline, CDR1 is SGHNT and CDR2 is YENEEA. Deletions cut 5 bases from V and 4 bases from J, with 14 bases between. CDR3 length equals 15 residues. The DNA of the CDR3 is TGTGCCAGCAGCGCCAGGGCGTTTGGCACCGGGGAGCTGTTTTTT. This encodes CASSARAFGTGELFF.